What follows are 9 T cell receptor beta chains derived from one specimen sequenced in a study of T cells in Graves' hyperthyroidism and ophthalmopathy. Amplified TCR beta CDR3 regions came from RNA transcripts. During a first-round RT-PCR of the TCR CDR3, the HTBI primer set was used. TCRdb passed the multiplex PCR reads through MiXCR, listing each CDR3 protein once. Of 480,000 or so distinct CDR3 sequences in the sample, roughly an eighth were seen once. The sequencing sample was made of blood. The source of these receptors is a young woman with Graves' hyperthyroidism.

This clonotype was recorded many times. The genes are TRBV27 and TRBJ2-1, with 9 bases matching TRBD2. Germline loops: CDR1 MNHEY, CDR2 SMNVEV (reference sequence). The CDR3 sequence is 14 residues long. The ends lost 7 bases at V and 0 bases at J; junction bases unmatched: 1. The CDR3 loop is CASISGSSYNEQFF. CDR3 bases: TGTGCCAGCATTAGCGGGAGCTCCTACAATGAGCAGTTCTTC.

This clonotype was found many times. The chain is built from TRBV11-1 and TRBJ2-5; 10 bases are shared with TRBD2. V lost 5 bases, J lost 5 bases, and 8 bases stayed unmatched. The CDR3 is made up of 15 amino acids. Per the germline V gene, CDR1 is SGHAT and CDR2 is FQDESV (reference sequence). CDR3 bases: TGTGCCAGCAGCCGTACGGGACTAGCGCTTGAGACCCAGTACTTC. Translating gives CASSRTGLALETQYF.

This clonotype was recorded at least ten times. This rearrangement joins TRBV5-6 to TRBJ1-5; D might be TRBD1 (5 bases). From germline, CDR1 is SGHDT and CDR2 YYEEEE. The CDR3 runs 17 residues. The germline V and J ends were trimmed by 2 bases and 6 bases, with 21 bases remaining between them. The CDR3 loop reads CASSFTEEGRWGQPQHF. Here the CDR3 DNA reads TGTGCCAGCAGCTTCACCGAGGAGGGACGGTGGGGTCAGCCCCAGCATTTT.

This chain joins TRBV11-3 and TRBJ2-5; tentative D call: TRBD2 (5 bases). The CDR3 spans 16 residues. Germline V gene lookup returns CDR1 SGHNT and CDR2 YENEEA. V lost 2 bases to trimming and J lost 7 bases, with 20 bases between them. Here the CDR3 DNA reads TGTGCCAGCAGCTTACCTATGCCACGGTCCCGGGGGACCCAGTACTTC. This encodes CASSLPMPRSRGTQYF.

This clonotype turned up a few times. The gene calls are TRBV12-3 or TRBV12-4 and TRBJ2-1; a possible D gene is TRBD2 (6 bases). Trimming removed 11 bases from V and 7 bases from J, with 15 bases in between. The CDR3 consists of 12 residues. The DNA of the CDR3 is TGTGCCTCCATAGCGGTCGGGAATGAGCAGTTCTTC. Amino acids: CASIAVGNEQFF.

Ten or more counts support this clonotype. This chain joins TRBV6-5 and TRBJ2-7; D tentatively reads TRBD1 or TRBD2 (5 bases each). Germline CDR1 is MNHEY and CDR2 is SVGAGI. The CDR3 runs 13 residues. V lost 2 bases to trimming and J lost 3 bases, with 8 bases between them. DNA of the CDR3: TGTGCCAGCAGTTACGGGACGTTCTACGAGCAGTACTTC. This translates into CASSYGTFYEQYF.

There are many counts of this clonotype. The rearrangement joins TRBV10-3 to TRBJ1-3; D unresolved. The CDR3 is 13 residues long. Germline CDR1 reads ENHRY; CDR2 reads SYGVKD. V was trimmed by 4 bases and J by 4 bases, leaving 8 bases between them. Here the CDR3 DNA reads TGTGCCATCAGTGGGTCTACCGGAAACACCATATATTTT. Translating it yields CAISGSTGNTIYF.

In regard to this clonotype: With a much larger clone just one base away, this may be a read error. This chain uses TRBV20-1 with TRBJ1-2; maybe TRBD1 (6 bases). This CDR3 spans 11 amino acids. Germline CDR1 and CDR2: DFQATT and SNEGSKA (reference sequence). The CDR3 coding sequence is TGCGGTCCCAGGGGAACCTATGGCTACACCTTC. It translates to CGPRGTYGYTF.

At least ten counts were recorded for this clonotype. The rearrangement uses TRBV10-3 and TRBJ1-2, with 9 nucleotides matching TRBD1. V shed 5 bases and J 2 bases; nucleotides not matched to a gene: 12. The CDR3 is 17 residues long. In germline, CDR1 is ENHRY, CDR2 SYGVKD. The CDR3 loop reads CAISPAGDREYNYGYTF. CDR3 in DNA: TGTGCCATCAGTCCCGCGGGGGACAGGGAGTACAACTATGGCTACACCTTC.